This TCR beta chain is from a study of CD8 T cells in ankylosing spondylitis. Overall study results and limits: Previously reported in reactive arthritis synovial fluid and blood were some of the motif variants. It was reported that disease-linked clones were significantly enriched in matched ankylosing spondylitis synovial fluid. The study identified a TCR beta motif of several highly homologous variants that appeared characteristic of ankylosing spondylitis blood.

One entry per CDR3 protein, called by TCRdb with MiXCR from the 5' RACE reads. Found here are about 360,000 distinct CDR3 sequences, approximately 22% of them singletons; the top ten hold about an eighth. V gave up 7 bases and J gave up 1 base; unmatched junction bases: 7. Germline V gene sequence: CDR1 MDHEN, CDR2 SYDVKM. CDR3 size: 15 residues. A few counts support this clonotype. Its specificity is unknown. The chain recombines TRBV28 with TRBJ2-1; the match to TRBD1 covers 7 bases. The clonotype was recovered from a male donor with ankylosing spondylitis or in good health (not recorded which). Sequencing used blood, either unsorted or a sorted T cell fraction (not recorded which). In DNA, the CDR3 is TGTGCCAGCACCTTGTGGGGACAGTCCTACAATGAGCAGTTCTTC. The encoded protein is CASTLWGQSYNEQFF.